This T cell receptor beta chain was obtained from a study of blood T cells in healthy people across ages. A second PCR, run for about 7 to 12 cycles, used a sample-barcoded 5' primer plus a J-beta primer mix. TCRdb itself ran the 5' RACE reads through MiXCR, one entry per CDR3 protein. The sample includes about 2 million distinct CDR3 sequences, just under 50% seen only once; the top ten take over 2%. The CDR3 covers 15 residues. The V and J ends lost 1 base and 0 bases respectively, with 11 bases between them. Germline assignment: CDR1 SQVTM and CDR2 ANQGSEA. The sequence derives from a woman aged 40 to 50 in good health. The chain recombines TRBV29-1 with TRBJ2-3, with D perhaps assigned TRBD1 or TRBD2 (5 bases each). The sample was blood. In nucleotides, the CDR3 is TGCAGCGTTGAAGGGGACGGACTTAGCACAGATACGCAGTATTTT. Translation: CSVEGDGLSTDTQYF.